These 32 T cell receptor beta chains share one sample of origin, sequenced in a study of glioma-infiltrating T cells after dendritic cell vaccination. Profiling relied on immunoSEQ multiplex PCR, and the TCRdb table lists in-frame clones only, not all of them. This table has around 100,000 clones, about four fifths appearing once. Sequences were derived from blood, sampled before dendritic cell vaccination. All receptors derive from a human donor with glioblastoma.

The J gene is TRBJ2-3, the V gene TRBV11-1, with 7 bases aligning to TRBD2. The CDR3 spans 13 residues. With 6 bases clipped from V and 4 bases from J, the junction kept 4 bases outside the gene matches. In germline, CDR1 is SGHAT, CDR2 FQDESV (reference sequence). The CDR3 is CASSRTSADTQYF. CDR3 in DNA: TGTGCCAGCAGTCGGACTAGTGCAGATACGCAGTATTTT.

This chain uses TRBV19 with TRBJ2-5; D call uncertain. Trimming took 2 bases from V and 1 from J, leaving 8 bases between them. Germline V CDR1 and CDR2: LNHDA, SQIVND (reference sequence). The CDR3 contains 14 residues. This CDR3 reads CASSILPGQETQYF. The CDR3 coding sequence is TGTGCCAGTAGTATATTGCCAGGCCAAGAGACCCAGTACTTC.

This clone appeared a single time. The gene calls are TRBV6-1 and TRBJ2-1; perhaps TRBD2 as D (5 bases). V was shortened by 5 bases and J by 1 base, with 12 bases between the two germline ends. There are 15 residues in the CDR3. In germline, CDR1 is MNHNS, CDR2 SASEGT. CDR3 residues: CASSTEGGSYNEQFF. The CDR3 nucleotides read TGTGCCAGCAGTACCGAGGGCGGGTCCTACAATGAGCAGTTCTTC.

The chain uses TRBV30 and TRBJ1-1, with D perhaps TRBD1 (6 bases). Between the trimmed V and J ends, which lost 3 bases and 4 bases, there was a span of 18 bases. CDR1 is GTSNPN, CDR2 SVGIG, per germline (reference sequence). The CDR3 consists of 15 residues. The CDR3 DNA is TGTGCCTGGAGCGCCCTCAGGGGCAGGGCCACTGAAGCTTTCTTT. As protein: CAWSALRGRATEAFF.

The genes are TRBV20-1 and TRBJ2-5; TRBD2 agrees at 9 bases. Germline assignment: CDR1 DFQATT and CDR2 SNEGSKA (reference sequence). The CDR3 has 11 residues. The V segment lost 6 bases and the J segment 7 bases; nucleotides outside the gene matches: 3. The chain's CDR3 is CSAETSGTQYF. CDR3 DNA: TGCAGTGCGGAGACTAGCGGGACCCAGTACTTC.

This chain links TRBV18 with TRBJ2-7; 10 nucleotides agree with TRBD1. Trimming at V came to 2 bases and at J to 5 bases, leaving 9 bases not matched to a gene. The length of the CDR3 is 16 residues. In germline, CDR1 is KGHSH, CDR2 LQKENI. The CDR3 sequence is CASSPAGTGVRNEQYF. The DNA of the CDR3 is TGTGCCAGCTCACCAGCCGGGACAGGGGTAAGGAACGAGCAGTACTTC. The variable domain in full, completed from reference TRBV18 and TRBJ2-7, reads NAGVMQNPRHLVRRRGQEARLRCSPMKGHSHVYWYRQLPEEGLKFMVYLQKENIIDESGMPKERFSAEFPKEGPSILRIQQVVRGDSAAYFCASSPAGTGVRNEQYFGPGTRLTVT.

CDR3 DNA: TGTGCCAGCAGCTCAAGAGCTAGCGGGGGACAAGAGACCCAGTACTTC. Protein sequence: CASSSRASGGQETQYF. The rearrangement joins TRBV7-3 to TRBJ2-5, with 10 bases identical to TRBD2. This CDR3 is 16 amino acids long. V lost 4 bases and J lost 2; bases outside the gene matches: 7. Germline V lookup: CDR1 SGHTA, CDR2 FQGTGA.

CDR3 DNA sequence: TGTGCCAGCAGAGCCATCCAGCGGGGGTTGAATGAGCAGTTCTTC. Translated: CASRAIQRGLNEQFF. The chain has TRBV6-5 and TRBJ2-1; 8 nucleotides align to TRBD2. From germline, CDR1 is MNHEY and CDR2 SVGAGI. After removal of 6 bases from V and 7 bases from J, the junction contained 11 bases not matched to a gene. This CDR3 contains 15 residues.

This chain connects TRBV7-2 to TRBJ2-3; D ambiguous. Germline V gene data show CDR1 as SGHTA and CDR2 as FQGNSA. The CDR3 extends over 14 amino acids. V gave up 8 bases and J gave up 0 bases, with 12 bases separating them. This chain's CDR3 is CASVTDLSTDTQYF. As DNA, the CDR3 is TGTGCCAGCGTAACAGATCTTAGCACAGATACGCAGTATTTT.

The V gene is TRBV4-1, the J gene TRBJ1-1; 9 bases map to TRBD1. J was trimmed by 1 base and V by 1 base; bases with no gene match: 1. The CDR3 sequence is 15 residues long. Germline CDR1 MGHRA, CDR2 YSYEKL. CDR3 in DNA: TGCGCCAGCAGCCAAGGGACAGGGGCGAACACTGAAGCTTTCTTT. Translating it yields CASSQGTGANTEAFF.

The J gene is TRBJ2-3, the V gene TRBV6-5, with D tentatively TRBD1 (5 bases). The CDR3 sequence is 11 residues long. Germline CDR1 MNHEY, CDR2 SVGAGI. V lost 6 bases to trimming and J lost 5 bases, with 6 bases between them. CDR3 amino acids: CASSQGDTQYF. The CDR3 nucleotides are TGTGCCAGCAGCCAGGGAGATACGCAGTATTTT.

The CDR3 DNA reads TGTGCCAGCAAAGGGGCGGCGACCAAAAACATTCAGTACTTC. It yields the protein CASKGAATKNIQYF. The chain uses TRBV6-1 and TRBJ2-4; tentative D call: TRBD1 (5 bases). This CDR3 has 14 amino acids. CDR1 is MNHNS, CDR2 SASEGT, per germline. Between the trimmed V and J ends, which lost 7 bases and 2 bases, there was a span of 12 bases.

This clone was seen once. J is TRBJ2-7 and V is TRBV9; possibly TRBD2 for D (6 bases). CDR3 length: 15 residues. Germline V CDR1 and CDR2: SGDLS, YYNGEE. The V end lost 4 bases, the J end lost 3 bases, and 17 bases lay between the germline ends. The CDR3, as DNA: TGTGCCAGCAGCCCTCGGACTGGCGGGGTCTACGAGCAGTACTTC. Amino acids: CASSPRTGGVYEQYF.

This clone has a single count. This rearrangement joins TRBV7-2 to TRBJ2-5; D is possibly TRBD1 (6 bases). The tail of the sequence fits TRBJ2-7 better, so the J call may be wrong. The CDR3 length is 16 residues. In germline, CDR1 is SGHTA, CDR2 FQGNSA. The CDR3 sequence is CASSLNRPGRGYEQYF. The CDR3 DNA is TGTGCCAGCAGCTTAAATCGCCCGGGAAGGGGGTACGAGCAGTACTTC.

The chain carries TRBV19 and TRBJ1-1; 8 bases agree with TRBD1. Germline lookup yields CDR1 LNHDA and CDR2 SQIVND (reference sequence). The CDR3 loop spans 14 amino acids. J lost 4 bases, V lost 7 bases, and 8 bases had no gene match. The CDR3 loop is CASTPDRGATEAFF. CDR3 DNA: TGTGCCAGTACACCAGACAGGGGAGCCACTGAAGCTTTCTTT.

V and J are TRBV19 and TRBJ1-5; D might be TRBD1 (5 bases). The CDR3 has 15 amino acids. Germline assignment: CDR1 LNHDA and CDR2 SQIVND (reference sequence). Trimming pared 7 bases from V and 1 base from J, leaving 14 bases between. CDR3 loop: CASTWGRASNQPQHF. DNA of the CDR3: TGTGCCAGTACTTGGGGGAGGGCAAGCAATCAGCCCCAGCATTTT.

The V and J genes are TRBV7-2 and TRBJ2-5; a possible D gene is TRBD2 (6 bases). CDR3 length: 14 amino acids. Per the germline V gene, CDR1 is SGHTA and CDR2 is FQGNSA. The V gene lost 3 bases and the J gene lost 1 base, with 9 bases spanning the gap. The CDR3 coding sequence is TGTGCCAGCAGCTTTACGACTAGCCAAGAGACCCAGTACTTC. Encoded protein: CASSFTTSQETQYF.

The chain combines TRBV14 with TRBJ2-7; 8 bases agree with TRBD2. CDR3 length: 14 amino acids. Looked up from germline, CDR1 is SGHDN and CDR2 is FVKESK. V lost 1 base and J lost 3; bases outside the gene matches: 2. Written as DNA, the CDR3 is TGTGCCAGCAGCCAAGCGGGAGGGTACTACGAGCAGTACTTC. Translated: CASSQAGGYYEQYF.

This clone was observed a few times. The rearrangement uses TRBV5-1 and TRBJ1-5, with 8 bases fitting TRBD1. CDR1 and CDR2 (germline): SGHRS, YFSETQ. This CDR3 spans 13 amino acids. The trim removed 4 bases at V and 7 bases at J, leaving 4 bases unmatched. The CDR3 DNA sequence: TGCGCCAGCAGCCCAGGGGGCGACCAGCCCCAGCATTTT. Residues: CASSPGGDQPQHF.

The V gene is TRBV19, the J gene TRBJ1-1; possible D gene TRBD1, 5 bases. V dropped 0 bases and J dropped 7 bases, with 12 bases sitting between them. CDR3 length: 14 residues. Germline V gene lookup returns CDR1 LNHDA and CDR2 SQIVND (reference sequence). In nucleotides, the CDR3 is TGTGCCAGTAGTATAGATCGGCAGGGAAATGAAGCTTTCTTT. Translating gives CASSIDRQGNEAFF. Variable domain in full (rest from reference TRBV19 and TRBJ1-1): DGGITQSPKYLFRKEGQNVTLSCEQNLNHDAMYWYRQDPGQGLRLIYYSQIVNDFQKGDIAEGYSVSREKKESFPLTVTSAQKNPTAFYLCASSIDRQGNEAFFGQGTRLTVV.

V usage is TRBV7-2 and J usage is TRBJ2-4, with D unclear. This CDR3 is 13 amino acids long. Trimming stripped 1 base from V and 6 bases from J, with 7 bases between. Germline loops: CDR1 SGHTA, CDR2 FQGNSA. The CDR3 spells CASSLEQPNIQYF. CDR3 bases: TGTGCCAGCAGCTTAGAACAGCCAAACATTCAGTACTTC.

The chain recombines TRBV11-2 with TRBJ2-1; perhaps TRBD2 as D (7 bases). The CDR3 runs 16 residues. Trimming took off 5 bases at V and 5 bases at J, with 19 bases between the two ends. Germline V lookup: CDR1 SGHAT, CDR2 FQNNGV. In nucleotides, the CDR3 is TGTGCCAGCAGCCGGCTTTTGGGGGGGCGACACAATGAGCAGTTCTTC. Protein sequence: CASSRLLGGRHNEQFF.

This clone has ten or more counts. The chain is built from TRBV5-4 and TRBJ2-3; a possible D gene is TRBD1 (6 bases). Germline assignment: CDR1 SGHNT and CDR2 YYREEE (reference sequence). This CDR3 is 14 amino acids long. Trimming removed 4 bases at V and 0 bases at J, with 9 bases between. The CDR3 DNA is TGTGCCAGCAGCAGGGACACCAGCACAGATACGCAGTATTTT. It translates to CASSRDTSTDTQYF.

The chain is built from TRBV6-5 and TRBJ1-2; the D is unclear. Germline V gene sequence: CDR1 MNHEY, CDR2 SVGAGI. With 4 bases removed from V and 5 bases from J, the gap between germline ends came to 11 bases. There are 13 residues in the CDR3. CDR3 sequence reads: CASSLTVNYGYTF. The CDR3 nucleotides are TGTGCCAGCAGTTTAACGGTGAATTATGGCTACACCTTC.

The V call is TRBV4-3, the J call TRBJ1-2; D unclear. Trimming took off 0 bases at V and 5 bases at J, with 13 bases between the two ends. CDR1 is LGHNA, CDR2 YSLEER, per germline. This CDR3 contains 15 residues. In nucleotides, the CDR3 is TGCGCCAGCAGCCAAGAGATAGCGCAGTGGTATGGCTACACCTTC. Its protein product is CASSQEIAQWYGYTF.

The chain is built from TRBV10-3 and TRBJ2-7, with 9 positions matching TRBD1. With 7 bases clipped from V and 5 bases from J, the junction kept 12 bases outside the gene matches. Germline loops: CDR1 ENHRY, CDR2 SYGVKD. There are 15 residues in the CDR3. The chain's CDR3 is CAIKSTGTGPHEQYF. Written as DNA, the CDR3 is TGTGCCATCAAATCTACCGGGACAGGGCCCCACGAGCAGTACTTC.

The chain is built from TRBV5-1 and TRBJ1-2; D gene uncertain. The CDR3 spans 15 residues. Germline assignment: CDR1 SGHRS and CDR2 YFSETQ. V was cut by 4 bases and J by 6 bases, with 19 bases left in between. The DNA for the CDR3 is TGCGCCAGCAGCATCTCCCTGGGCGGGGTGGATGGCTACACCTTC. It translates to CASSISLGGVDGYTF. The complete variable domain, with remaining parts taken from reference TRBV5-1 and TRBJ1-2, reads KAGVTQTPRYLIKTRGQQVTLSCSPISGHRSVSWYQQTPGQGLQFLFEYFSETQRNKGNFPGRFSGRQFSNSRSEMNVSTLELGDSALYLCASSISLGGVDGYTFGSGTRLTVV.

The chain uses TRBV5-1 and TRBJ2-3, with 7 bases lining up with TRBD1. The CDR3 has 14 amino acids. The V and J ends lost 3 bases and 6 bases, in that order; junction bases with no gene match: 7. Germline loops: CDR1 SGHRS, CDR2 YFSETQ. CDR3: CASSSGQDGDTQYF. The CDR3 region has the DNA TGCGCCAGCAGCTCCGGACAGGACGGGGATACGCAGTATTTT.

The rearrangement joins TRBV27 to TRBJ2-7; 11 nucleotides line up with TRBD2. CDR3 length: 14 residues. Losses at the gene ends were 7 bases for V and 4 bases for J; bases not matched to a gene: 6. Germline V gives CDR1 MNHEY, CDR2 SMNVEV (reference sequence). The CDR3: CASTPLAGGYEQYF. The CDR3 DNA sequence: TGTGCCAGCACCCCTCTAGCGGGGGGTTACGAGCAGTACTTC.

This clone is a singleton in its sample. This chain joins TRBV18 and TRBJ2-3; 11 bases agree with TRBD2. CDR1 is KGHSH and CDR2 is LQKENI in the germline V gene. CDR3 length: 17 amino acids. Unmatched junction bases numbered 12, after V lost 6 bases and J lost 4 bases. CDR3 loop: CASSPRTVAGGPDTQYF. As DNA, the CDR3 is TGTGCCAGCTCGCCCAGGACGGTAGCGGGGGGGCCAGATACGCAGTATTTT.

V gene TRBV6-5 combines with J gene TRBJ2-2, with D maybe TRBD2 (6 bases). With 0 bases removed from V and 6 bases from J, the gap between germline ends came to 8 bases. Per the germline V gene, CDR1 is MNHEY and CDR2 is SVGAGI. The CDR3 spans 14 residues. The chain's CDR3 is CASSYSGLSGELFF. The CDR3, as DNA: TGTGCCAGCAGTTACTCGGGACTCTCCGGGGAGCTGTTTTTT.

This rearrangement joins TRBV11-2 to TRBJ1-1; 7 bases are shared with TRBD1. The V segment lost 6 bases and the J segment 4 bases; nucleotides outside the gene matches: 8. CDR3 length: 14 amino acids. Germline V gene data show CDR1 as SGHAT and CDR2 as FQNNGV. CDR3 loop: CASRNRQGLTEAFF. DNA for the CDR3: TGTGCCAGCAGGAATCGACAGGGACTCACTGAAGCTTTCTTT.